This T cell receptor (beta chain) was profiled in a study of T cells after yellow fever vaccination. The study, taken as a whole, reports: Faster peaking, at day 5 versus 15, marked a secondary response that was weaker. There was a possibility that FACS-sorted repertoires contained abundant clonotypes contaminating from the bulk population.

In making TCR cDNA, 5'RACE template switching added a universal primer site and UMIs to it. TCRdb re-derived calls from the 5' RACE reads in MiXCR, one entry per CDR3 protein. Among 310,000 or so distinct CDR3 sequences, around 3.6% were seen once, and the ten largest hold less than 25%. Germline V lookup: CDR1 MNHEY, CDR2 SMNVEV (reference sequence). The CDR3 sequence is 13 residues long. With 5 bases removed from V and 5 bases from J, the gap between germline ends came to 12 bases. With regard to this clonotype: Antigen unknown.

Here the sequenced sample was PBMCs, taken on the day of the yellow fever booster vaccination. The TCR was taken from a man aged 18-30 years who received the YFV17D yellow fever vaccine. The chain recombines TRBV27 with TRBJ2-5; the D is unclear. The CDR3 reads CASSPTLGETQYF. CDR3 nucleotide sequence: TGTGCCAGCAGTCCGACCCTAGGGGAGACCCAGTACTTC.